The T cell receptor beta chain under discussion was sequenced for a study of somatic mutations in cytotoxic T cells in rheumatoid arthritis. Positive selection using magnetic beads isolated the CD4+ and CD8+ cells (purity was checked by flow cytometry). There are a few counts of this clone. Sequencing was performed with immunoSEQ multiplex PCR; in TCRdb, only in-frame clones are kept and a portion is missing. This repertoire shows 12,000 to 15,000 clones, 70% to 80% found once; its top ten account for 25% to 30%. CDR1 is SGHNT, CDR2 YYREEE, per germline (reference sequence). The CDR3 runs to 13 residues. Unmatched junction bases numbered 0, after V lost 2 bases and J lost 5 bases.

The gene calls are TRBV5-4 and TRBJ2-2; 7 bases agree with TRBD1. The sequence came from an adult with rheumatoid arthritis. Sequencing was performed on CD8+ T cells sorted from blood. The CDR3 loop reads CASSFRGTGELFF. The CDR3 nucleotides are TGTGCCAGCAGCTTCAGGGGGACCGGGGAGCTGTTTTTT. The full variable domain, rest sourced from reference TRBV5-4 and TRBJ2-2, is ETGVTQSPTHLIKTRGQQVTLRCSSQSGHNTVSWYQQALGQGPQFIFQYYREEENGRGNFPPRFSGLQFPNYSSELNVNALELDDSALYLCASSFRGTGELFFGEGSRLTVL.